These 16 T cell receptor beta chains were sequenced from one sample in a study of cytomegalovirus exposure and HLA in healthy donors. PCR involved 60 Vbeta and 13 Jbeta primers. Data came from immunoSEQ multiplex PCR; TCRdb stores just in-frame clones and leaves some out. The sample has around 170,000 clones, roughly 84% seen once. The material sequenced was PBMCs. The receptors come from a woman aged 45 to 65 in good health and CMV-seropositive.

In DNA form, the CDR3 reads TGTGCCAGCAGCCCCCGGACAGGGCTTTACGAGCAGTACTTC. Its protein is CASSPRTGLYEQYF. The chain carries TRBV9 and TRBJ2-7; 8 bases map to TRBD1. J gave up 4 bases and V 4 bases, and 7 bases lay outside the gene matches. Per germline, CDR1 SGDLS and CDR2 YYNGEE. CDR3 length equals 14 residues.

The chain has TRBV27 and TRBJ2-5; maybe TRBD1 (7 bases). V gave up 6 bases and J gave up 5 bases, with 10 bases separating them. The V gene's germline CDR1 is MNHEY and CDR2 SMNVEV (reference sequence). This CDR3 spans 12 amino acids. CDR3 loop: CASRAGGETQYF. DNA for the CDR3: TGTGCCAGCAGGGCAGGGGGGGAGACCCAGTACTTC.

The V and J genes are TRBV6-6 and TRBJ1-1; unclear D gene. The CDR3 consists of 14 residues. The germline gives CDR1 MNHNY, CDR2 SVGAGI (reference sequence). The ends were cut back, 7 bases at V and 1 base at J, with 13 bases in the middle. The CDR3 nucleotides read TGTGCCAGCAAACTAGACGGGCAGAACACTGAAGCTTTCTTT. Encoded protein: CASKLDGQNTEAFF.

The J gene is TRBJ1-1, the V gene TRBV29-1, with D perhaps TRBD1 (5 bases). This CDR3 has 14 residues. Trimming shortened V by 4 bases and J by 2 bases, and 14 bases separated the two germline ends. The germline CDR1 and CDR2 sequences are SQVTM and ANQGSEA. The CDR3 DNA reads TGCAGCGTTGTTGGGGCAGGGCAAAACACTGAAGCTTTCTTT. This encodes CSVVGAGQNTEAFF.

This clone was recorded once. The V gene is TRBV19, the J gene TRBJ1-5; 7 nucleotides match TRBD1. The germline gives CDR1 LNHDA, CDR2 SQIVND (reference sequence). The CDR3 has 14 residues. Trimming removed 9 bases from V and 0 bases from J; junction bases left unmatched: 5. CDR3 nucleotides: TGTGCCAGCCACAGGGGAGATAGCAATCAGCCCCAGCATTTT. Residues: CASHRGDSNQPQHF. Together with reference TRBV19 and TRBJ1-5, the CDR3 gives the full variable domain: DGGITQSPKYLFRKEGQNVTLSCEQNLNHDAMYWYRQDPGQGLRLIYYSQIVNDFQKGDIAEGYSVSREKKESFPLTVTSAQKNPTAFYLCASHRGDSNQPQHFGDGTRLSIL.

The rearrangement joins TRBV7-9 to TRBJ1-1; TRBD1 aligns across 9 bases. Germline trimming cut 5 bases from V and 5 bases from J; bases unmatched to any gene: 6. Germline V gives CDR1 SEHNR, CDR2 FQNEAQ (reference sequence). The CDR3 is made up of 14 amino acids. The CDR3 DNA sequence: TGTGCCAGCAGCCGTTGGACAGGGGATACTGAAGCTTTCTTT. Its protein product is CASSRWTGDTEAFF.

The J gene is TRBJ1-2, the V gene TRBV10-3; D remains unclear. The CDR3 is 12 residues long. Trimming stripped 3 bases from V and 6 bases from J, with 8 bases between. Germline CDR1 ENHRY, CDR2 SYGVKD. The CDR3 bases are TGTGCCATCAGTGAAGCGCCAGATGGCTACACCTTC. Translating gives CAISEAPDGYTF.

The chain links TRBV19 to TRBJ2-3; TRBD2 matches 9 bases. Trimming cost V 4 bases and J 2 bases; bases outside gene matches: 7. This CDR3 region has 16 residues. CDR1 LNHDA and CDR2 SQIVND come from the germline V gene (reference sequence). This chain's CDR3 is CASSRVSGGYTDTQYF. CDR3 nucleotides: TGTGCCAGTAGTAGGGTTAGCGGGGGATACACAGATACGCAGTATTTT.

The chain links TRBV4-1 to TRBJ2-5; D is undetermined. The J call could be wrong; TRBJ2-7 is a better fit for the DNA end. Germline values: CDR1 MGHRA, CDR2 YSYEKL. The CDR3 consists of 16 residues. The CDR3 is CASSQDLDPTRYEQYF. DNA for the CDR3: TGCGCCAGCAGCCAAGATCTGGATCCGACGAGGTACGAGCAGTACTTC.

CDR3 amino acids: CASHRGSNQPQHF. The CDR3, as DNA: TGTGCCAGCCACAGGGGCAGCAATCAGCCCCAGCATTTT. The chain joins TRBV6-1 to TRBJ1-5; TRBD1 aligns across 7 bases. The CDR3 sequence is 13 residues long. Germline V gene lookup returns CDR1 MNHNS and CDR2 SASEGT. Germline trimming cut 8 bases from V and 1 base from J; bases unmatched to any gene: 2.

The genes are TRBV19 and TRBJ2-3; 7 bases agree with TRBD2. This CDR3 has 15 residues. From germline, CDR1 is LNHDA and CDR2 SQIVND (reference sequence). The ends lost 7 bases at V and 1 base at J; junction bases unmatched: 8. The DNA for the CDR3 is TGTGCCAGTATGATGATGGCGGGGGGCACAGATACGCAGTATTTT. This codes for CASMMMAGGTDTQYF.

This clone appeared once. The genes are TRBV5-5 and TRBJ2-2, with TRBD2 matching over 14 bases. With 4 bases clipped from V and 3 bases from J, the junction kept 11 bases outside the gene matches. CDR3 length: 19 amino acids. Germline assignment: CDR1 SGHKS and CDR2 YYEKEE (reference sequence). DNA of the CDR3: TGTGCCAGCAGCCCGAGGACTAGCGGGGGGCCCACCCACACCGGGGAGCTGTTTTTT. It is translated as CASSPRTSGGPTHTGELFF.

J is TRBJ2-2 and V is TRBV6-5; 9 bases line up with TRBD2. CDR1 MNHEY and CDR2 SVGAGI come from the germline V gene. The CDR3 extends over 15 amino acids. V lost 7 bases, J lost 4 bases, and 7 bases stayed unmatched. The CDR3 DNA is TGTGCCAGCAATAGGGGCGGGGGGGCCACCGGGGAGCTGTTTTTT. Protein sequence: CASNRGGGATGELFF.

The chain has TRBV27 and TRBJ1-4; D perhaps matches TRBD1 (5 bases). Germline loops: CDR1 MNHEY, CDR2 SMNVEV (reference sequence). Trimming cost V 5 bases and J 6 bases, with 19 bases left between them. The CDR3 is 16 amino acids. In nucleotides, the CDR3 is TGTGCCAGCAGTCCCCTTGGGTGGTCAGGGTATGAAAAACTGTTTTTT. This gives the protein CASSPLGWSGYEKLFF.

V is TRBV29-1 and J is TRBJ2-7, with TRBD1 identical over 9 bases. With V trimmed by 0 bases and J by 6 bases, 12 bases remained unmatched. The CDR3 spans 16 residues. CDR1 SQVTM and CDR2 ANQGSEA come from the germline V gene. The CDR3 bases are TGCAGCGTTGAAGATCCTTCGTGGGGACAGGGATTCGAGCAGTACTTC. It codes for CSVEDPSWGQGFEQYF.

CDR3 sequence reads: CASSEFQVAGPYEQYF. The CDR3 coding sequence is TGTGCCAGCAGTGAATTCCAAGTAGCGGGGCCCTACGAGCAGTACTTC. This sequence joins TRBV25-1 and TRBJ2-7, with 8 nucleotides matching TRBD2. Trimming at V came to 1 base and at J to 2 bases, leaving 7 bases not matched to a gene. Germline CDR1 reads MGHDK; CDR2 reads SYGVNS. The CDR3 covers 16 residues.